The entry below describes one T cell receptor beta chain. This sample is part of a study of blood T cell repertoires in COVID-19. Some clones are missing from TCRdb's copy, which holds only in-frame ones; the method was immunoSEQ multiplex PCR. The sample includes around 55,000 clones, around 85% of them seen just once. This CDR3 is built from 13 residues. Germline trimming cut 8 bases from V and 13 bases from J; bases unmatched to any gene: 16. Germline loops: CDR1 MGHRA, CDR2 YSYEKL. The TCR comes from a human donor in a cohort sampled during active COVID-19. The gene calls are TRBV4-1 and TRBJ1-2; the match to TRBD1 covers 7 bases. The source material was peripheral blood. The CDR3 loop is CASLGTVTMAPTF. As DNA, the CDR3 is TGCGCCAGCCTCGGGACAGTAACTATGGCTCCCACCTTC.